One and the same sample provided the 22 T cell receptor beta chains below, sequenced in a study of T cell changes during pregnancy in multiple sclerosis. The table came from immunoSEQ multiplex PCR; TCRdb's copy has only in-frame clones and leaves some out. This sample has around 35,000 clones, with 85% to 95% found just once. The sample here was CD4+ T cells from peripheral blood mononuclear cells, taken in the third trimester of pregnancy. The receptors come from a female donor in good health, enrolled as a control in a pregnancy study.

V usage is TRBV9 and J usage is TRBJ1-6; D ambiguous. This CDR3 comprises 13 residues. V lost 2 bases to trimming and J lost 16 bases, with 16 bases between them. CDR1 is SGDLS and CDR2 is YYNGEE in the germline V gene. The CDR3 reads CASSVALGRKLHF. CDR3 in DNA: TGTGCCAGCAGCGTCGCCCTGGGGAGAAAGCTCCACTTT.

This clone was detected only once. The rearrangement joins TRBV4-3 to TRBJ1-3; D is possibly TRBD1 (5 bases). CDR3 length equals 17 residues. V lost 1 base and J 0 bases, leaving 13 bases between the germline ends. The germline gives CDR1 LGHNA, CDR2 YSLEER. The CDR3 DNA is TGCGCCAGCAGCCAAGGAGGAGGGGCTCGCTCTGGAAACACCATATATTTT. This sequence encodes CASSQGGGARSGNTIYF.

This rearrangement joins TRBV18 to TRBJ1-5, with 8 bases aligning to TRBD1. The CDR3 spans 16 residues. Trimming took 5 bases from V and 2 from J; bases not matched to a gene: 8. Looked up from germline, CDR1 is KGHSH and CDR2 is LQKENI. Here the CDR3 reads CASSSDRVEGNQPQHF. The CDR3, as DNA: TGTGCCAGCTCATCGGACAGGGTTGAAGGCAATCAGCCCCAGCATTTT.

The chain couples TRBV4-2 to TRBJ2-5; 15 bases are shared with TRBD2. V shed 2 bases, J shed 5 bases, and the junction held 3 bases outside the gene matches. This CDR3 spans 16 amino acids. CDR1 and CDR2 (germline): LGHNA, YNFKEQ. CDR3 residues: CASSQRGTSGRETQYF. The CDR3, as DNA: TGTGCCAGCAGCCAAAGAGGGACTAGCGGGAGGGAGACCCAGTACTTC.

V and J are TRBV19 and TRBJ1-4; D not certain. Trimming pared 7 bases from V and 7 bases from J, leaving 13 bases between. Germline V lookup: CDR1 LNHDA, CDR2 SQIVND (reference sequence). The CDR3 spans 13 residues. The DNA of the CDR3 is TGTGCCAGTACCCTTAGTCGCGGTGAAAAACTGTTTTTT. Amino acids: CASTLSRGEKLFF.

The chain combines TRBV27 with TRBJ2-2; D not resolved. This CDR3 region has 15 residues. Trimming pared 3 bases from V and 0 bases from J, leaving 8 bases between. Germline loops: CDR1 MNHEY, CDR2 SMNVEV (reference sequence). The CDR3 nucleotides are TGTGCCAGCAGTTTTGGCGGCGCGAACACCGGGGAGCTGTTTTTT. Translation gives CASSFGGANTGELFF.

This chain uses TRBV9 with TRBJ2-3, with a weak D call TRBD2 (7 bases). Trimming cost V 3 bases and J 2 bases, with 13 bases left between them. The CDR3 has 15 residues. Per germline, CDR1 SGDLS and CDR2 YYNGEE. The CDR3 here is CASSGGGGYTDTQYF. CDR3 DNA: TGTGCCAGCAGCGGAGGGGGGGGGTACACAGATACGCAGTATTTT.

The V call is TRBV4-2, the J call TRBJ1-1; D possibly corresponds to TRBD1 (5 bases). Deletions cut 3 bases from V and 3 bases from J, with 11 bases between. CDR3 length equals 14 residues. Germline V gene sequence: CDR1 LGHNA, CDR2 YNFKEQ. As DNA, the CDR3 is TGTGCCAGCAGCCAGAACAGCAGGGACACTGAAGCTTTCTTT. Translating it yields CASSQNSRDTEAFF.

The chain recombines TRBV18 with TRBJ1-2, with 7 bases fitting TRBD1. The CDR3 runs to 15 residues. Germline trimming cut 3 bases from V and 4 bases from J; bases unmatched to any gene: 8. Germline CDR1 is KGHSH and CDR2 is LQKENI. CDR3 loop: CASSPTGAHLYGYTF. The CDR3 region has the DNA TGTGCCAGCTCACCCACAGGGGCGCACCTCTATGGCTACACCTTC.

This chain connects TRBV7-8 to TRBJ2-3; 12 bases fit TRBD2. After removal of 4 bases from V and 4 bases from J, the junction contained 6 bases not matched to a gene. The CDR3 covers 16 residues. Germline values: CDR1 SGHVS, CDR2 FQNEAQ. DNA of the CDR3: TGTGCCAGCAGCTCCGGACTAGCGGGGAGTTCAGATACGCAGTATTTT. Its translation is CASSSGLAGSSDTQYF. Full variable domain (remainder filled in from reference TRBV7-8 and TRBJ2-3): GAGVSQSPRYKVAKRGQDVALRCDPISGHVSLFWYQQALGQGPEFLTYFQNEAQLDKSGLPSDRFFAERPEGSVSTLKIQRTQQEDSAVYLCASSSGLAGSSDTQYFGPGTRLTVL.

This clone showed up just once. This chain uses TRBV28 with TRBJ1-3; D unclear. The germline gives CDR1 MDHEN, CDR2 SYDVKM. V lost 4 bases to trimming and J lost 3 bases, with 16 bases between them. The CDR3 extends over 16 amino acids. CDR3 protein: CASSSRHLLGGNTIYF. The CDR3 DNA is TGTGCCAGCAGTTCCAGACACCTCCTCGGTGGAAACACCATATATTTT.

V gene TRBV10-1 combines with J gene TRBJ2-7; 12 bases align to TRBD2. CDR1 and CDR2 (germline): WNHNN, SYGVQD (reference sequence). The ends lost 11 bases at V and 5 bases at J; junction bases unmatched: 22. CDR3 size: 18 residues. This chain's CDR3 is CASSFGLAGLAYLNEQYF. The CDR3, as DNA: TGCGCCTCCAGTTTCGGACTAGCGGGGTTAGCCTATTTAAACGAGCAGTACTTC.

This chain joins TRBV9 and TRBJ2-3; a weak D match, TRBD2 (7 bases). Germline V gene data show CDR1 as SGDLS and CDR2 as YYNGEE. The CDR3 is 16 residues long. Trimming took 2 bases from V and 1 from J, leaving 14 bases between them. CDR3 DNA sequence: TGTGCCAGCAGCGTCGCCGGGGGGCCGGGCACAGATACGCAGTATTTT. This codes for CASSVAGGPGTDTQYF.

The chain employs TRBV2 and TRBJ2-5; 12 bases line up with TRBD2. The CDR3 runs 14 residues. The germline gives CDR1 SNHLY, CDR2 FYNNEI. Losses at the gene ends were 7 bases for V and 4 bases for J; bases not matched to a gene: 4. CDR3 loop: CASTTSGGRETQYF. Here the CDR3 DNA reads TGTGCCAGCACGACTAGCGGGGGTCGAGAGACCCAGTACTTC.

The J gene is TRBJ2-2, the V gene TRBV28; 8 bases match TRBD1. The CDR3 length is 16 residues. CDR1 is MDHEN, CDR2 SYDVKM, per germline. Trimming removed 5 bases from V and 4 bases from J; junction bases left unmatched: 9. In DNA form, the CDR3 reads TGTGCCAGCAGTCCTCGGGACAGGTGGCGCACCGGGGAGCTGTTTTTT. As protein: CASSPRDRWRTGELFF.

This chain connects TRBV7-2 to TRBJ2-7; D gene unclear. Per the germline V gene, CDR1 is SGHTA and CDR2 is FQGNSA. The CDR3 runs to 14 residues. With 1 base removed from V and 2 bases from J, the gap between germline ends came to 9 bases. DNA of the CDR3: TGTGCCAGCAGCTTAGGTATTTATCCCTACGAGCAGTACTTC. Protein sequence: CASSLGIYPYEQYF. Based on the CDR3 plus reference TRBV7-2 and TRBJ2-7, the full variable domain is GAGVSQSPSNKVTEKGKDVELRCDPISGHTALYWYRQSLGQGLEFLIYFQGNSAPDKSGLPSDRFSAERTGGSVSTLTIQRTQQEDSAVYLCASSLGIYPYEQYFGPGTRLTVT.

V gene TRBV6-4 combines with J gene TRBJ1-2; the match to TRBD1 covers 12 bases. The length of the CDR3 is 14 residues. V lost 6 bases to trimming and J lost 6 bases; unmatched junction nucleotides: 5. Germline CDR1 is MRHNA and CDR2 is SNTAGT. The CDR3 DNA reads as TGTGCCAGCAGGCCGGGACAGGGGGCTAATGGCTACACCTTC. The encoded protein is CASRPGQGANGYTF.

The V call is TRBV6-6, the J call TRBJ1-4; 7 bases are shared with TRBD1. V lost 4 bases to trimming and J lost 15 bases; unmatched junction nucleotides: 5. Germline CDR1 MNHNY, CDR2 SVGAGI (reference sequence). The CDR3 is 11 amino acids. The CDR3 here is CASSLQGFVFF. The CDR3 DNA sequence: TGTGCCAGCAGTTTACAGGGGTTCGTGTTTTTT.

CDR3 residues: CASSQPGGGELFF. The CDR3 DNA reads TGTGCCAGCAGCCAACCGGGCGGGGGGGAGCTGTTTTTT. The chain uses TRBV4-2 and TRBJ2-2, with D perhaps matching TRBD2 (5 bases). Germline V gene lookup returns CDR1 LGHNA and CDR2 YNFKEQ. This CDR3 is 13 amino acids long. V was shortened by 2 bases and J by 8 bases, with 9 bases between the two germline ends.

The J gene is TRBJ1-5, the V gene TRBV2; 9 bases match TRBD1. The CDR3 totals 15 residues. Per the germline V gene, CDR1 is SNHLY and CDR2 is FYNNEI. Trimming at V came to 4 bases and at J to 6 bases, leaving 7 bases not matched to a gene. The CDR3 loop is CASSAITGGGQPQHF. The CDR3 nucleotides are TGTGCCAGCAGTGCAATAACAGGGGGCGGTCAGCCCCAGCATTTT.

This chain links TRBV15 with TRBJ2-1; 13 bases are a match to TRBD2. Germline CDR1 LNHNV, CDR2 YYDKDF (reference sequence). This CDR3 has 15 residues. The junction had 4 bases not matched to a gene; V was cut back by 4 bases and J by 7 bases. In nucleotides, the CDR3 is TGTGCCACCAGCACACTAGCGGGGGGGCAAAATGAGCAGTTCTTC. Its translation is CATSTLAGGQNEQFF.

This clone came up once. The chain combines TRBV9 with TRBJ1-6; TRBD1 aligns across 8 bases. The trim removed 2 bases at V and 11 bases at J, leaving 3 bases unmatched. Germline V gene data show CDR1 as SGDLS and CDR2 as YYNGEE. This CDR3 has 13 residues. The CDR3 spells CASSVDRVPPLHF. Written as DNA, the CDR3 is TGTGCCAGCAGCGTGGACAGGGTCCCACCCCTCCACTTT.